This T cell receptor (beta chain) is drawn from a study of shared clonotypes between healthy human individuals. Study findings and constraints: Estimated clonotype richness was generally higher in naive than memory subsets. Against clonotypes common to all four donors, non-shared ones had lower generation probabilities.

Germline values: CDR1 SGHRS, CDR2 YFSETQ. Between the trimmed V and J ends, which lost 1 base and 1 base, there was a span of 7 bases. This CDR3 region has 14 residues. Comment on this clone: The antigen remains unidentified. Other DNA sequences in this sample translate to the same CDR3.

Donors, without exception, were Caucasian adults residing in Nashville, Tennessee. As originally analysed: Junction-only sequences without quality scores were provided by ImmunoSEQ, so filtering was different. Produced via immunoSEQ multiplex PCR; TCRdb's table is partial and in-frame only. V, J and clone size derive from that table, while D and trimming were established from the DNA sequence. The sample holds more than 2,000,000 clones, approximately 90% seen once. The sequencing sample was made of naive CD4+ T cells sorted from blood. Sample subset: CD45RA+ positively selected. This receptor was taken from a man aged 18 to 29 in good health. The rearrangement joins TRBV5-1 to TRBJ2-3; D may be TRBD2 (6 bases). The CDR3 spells CASSLSSGTDTQYF. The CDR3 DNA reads TGCGCCAGCAGCTTGTCTAGCGGCACAGATACGCAGTATTTT.